The 11 T cell receptor beta chains in this list originate from one sample, sequenced in a study of blood T cell repertoires in COVID-19. Method: immunoSEQ multiplex PCR; TCRdb's copy keeps in-frame clones and lacks some. Among 140,000 or so clones listed, 75% to 85% were seen once. Sequenced: peripheral blood. The receptors shown here come from a man aged 55 to 70 with acute or convalescent COVID-19.

The CDR3 loop is CASSARLGLAVQETQYF. The CDR3 DNA sequence: TGTGCCAGCAGCGCTCGTCTGGGGCTAGCGGTACAAGAGACCCAGTACTTC. V is TRBV7-9 and J is TRBJ2-5, with TRBD2 matching over 7 bases. This CDR3 has 17 amino acids. J was trimmed by 2 bases and V by 5 bases; bases with no gene match: 14. The germline CDR1 and CDR2 sequences are SEHNR and FQNEAQ (reference sequence).

V gene TRBV28 combines with J gene TRBJ2-7; D perhaps matches TRBD2 (5 bases). Germline CDR1 reads MDHEN; CDR2 reads SYDVKM. This CDR3 is built from 14 residues. Trimming removed 5 bases at V and 4 bases at J, with 15 bases between. CDR3 protein: CASSLRASGYEQYF. CDR3 sequence (DNA): TGTGCCAGCAGTCTAAGGGCAAGCGGTTACGAGCAGTACTTC.

The table lists this clone with a count of one. The chain couples TRBV5-1 to TRBJ2-7; D unresolved. This CDR3 spans 15 amino acids. CDR1 and CDR2 from the germline V gene are SGHRS and YFSETQ. V was trimmed by 1 base and J by 5 bases, leaving 16 bases between them. CDR3 nucleotide sequence: TGCGCCAGCAGCTTGTCCATTAGTACAGCAGACGAGCAGTACTTC. As protein: CASSLSISTADEQYF.

The rearrangement uses TRBV5-6 and TRBJ2-6, with D hard to call. This CDR3 is 16 amino acids long. V lost 5 bases and J 4 bases, leaving 16 bases between the germline ends. Germline V gene sequence: CDR1 SGHDT, CDR2 YYEEEE. Written as DNA, the CDR3 is TGTGCCAGCAGTCTGGTTTTGACAAGCGGGGCCAACGTCCTGACTTTC. Protein sequence: CASSLVLTSGANVLTF.

The genes are TRBV5-4 and TRBJ1-4; TRBD1 aligns across 8 bases. Germline CDR1 reads SGHNT; CDR2 reads YYREEE (reference sequence). This CDR3 has 16 residues. Germline trimming cut 4 bases from V and 0 bases from J; bases unmatched to any gene: 5. The CDR3 DNA sequence: TGTGCCAGCAGCGGGGGACAGGCAACAACTAATGAAAAACTGTTTTTT. Its translation is CASSGGQATTNEKLFF.

The V gene is TRBV6-5, the J gene TRBJ1-1, with D unresolved. Germline CDR1 and CDR2: MNHEY and SVGAGI. The CDR3 length is 13 residues. V lost 6 bases and J 2 bases, leaving 10 bases between the germline ends. Written as DNA, the CDR3 is TGTGCCAGCAGCTTGACAAGAAACACTGAAGCTTTCTTT. It encodes CASSLTRNTEAFF.

The chain couples TRBV6-5 to TRBJ2-5; the match to TRBD2 covers 8 bases. The CDR3 loop spans 14 amino acids. Losses at the gene ends were 4 bases for V and 1 base for J; bases not matched to a gene: 2. The germline CDR1 and CDR2 sequences are MNHEY and SVGAGI. The CDR3 loop is CASSSSGSQETQYF. The DNA for the CDR3 is TGTGCCAGCAGTTCGAGCGGGAGCCAAGAGACCCAGTACTTC.

The rearrangement uses TRBV24-1 and TRBJ2-3; D not certain. Trimming cost V 5 bases and J 0 bases, with 8 bases left between them. The CDR3 runs 14 residues. Germline assignment: CDR1 KGHDR and CDR2 SFDVKD. Here the CDR3 reads CATSAGRSTDTQYF. As DNA, the CDR3 is TGTGCCACCAGTGCAGGTCGAAGCACAGATACGCAGTATTTT.

This chain connects TRBV18 to TRBJ1-4, with a weak D call TRBD1 (6 bases). Germline CDR1 KGHSH, CDR2 LQKENI. Between the trimmed V and J ends, which lost 4 bases and 3 bases, there was a span of 9 bases. The CDR3 loop spans 14 amino acids. The CDR3: CASSLTGPNEKLFF. Written as DNA, the CDR3 is TGTGCCAGCTCACTAACAGGGCCTAATGAAAAACTGTTTTTT.

The V gene is TRBV7-8, the J gene TRBJ1-1; 12 positions agree with TRBD1. This CDR3 comprises 19 residues. V was pared by 0 bases and J by 7 bases, with 15 bases of the junction left unmatched. Per germline, CDR1 SGHVS and CDR2 FQNEAQ. This CDR3 is CASSLASGTGGLYTSEAFF. The CDR3 region has the DNA TGTGCCAGCAGCTTAGCGTCGGGGACAGGGGGCCTGTATACTAGTGAAGCTTTCTTT.

This clone showed up just a few times. The chain carries TRBV7-6 and TRBJ2-7; D may be TRBD2 (6 bases). V was clipped by 5 bases and J by 7 bases, with 15 bases between them. The CDR3 covers 13 residues. Looked up from germline, CDR1 is SGHVS and CDR2 is FNYEAQ. The CDR3 here is CASSSRLVEEQYF. CDR3 bases: TGTGCCAGCAGCAGCCGACTAGTGGAGGAGCAGTACTTC.